These 15 T cell receptor beta chains originate from one sample sequenced in a study of CD8+ T cells in alopecia areata. cDNA prepared by RNA extraction and subsequent reverse transcription served as the template for sequencing. Only in-frame clones appear in the TCRdb table, and some are missing; sequencing was by immunoSEQ multiplex PCR. Here the sample spans 110,000 to 150,000 clones, 45% to 60% being singletons. The sample consisted of CD4+ T cells sorted from blood, taken at week 0. The receptors here all came from a human donor with alopecia areata.

The chain uses TRBV7-9 and TRBJ1-1; D gene uncertain. With 2 bases removed from V and 1 base from J, the gap between germline ends came to 20 bases. The CDR3 totals 18 residues. The germline V gene encodes CDR1 SEHNR and CDR2 FQNEAQ (reference sequence). CDR3 amino acids: CASSLWTTRLEENTEAFF. The DNA for the CDR3 is TGTGCCAGCAGCTTATGGACGACGCGGCTGGAGGAGAACACTGAAGCTTTCTTT.

The chain is built from TRBV25-1 and TRBJ1-1; D is unclear. CDR3 length equals 13 residues. V was trimmed by 2 bases and J by 11 bases, leaving 15 bases between them. CDR1 and CDR2 from the germline V gene are MGHDK and SYGVNS. CDR3 residues: CASSENGAGNAFF. The CDR3 DNA reads TGTGCCAGCAGTGAAAACGGAGCGGGGAACGCTTTCTTT.

This chain joins TRBV30 and TRBJ1-2; D call uncertain. Germline CDR1 reads GTSNPN; CDR2 reads SVGIG (reference sequence). The V gene lost 2 bases and the J gene lost 1 base, with 14 bases spanning the gap. The CDR3 has 15 residues. CDR3 sequence: CAWSRTDGDNYGYTF. Written as DNA, the CDR3 is TGTGCCTGGAGTCGCACGGACGGAGATAACTATGGCTACACCTTC.

This chain uses TRBV7-2 with TRBJ2-3; TRBD2 matches 13 bases. V dropped 5 bases and J dropped 6; count of bases not matched to a gene: 5. CDR1 and CDR2 from the germline V gene are SGHTA and FQGNSA. The CDR3 totals 15 residues. CDR3 sequence reads: CASSLGTSGADTQYF. Written as DNA, the CDR3 is TGTGCCAGCAGCCTCGGGACTAGCGGGGCCGATACGCAGTATTTT.

This clone showed up just once. V usage is TRBV2 and J usage is TRBJ1-2; 7 bases are shared with TRBD1. The CDR3 sequence is 15 residues long. From germline, CDR1 is SNHLY and CDR2 FYNNEI. J lost 4 bases, V lost 1 base, and 6 bases had no gene match. This CDR3 is CASSEVNRGPYGYTF. CDR3 nucleotides: TGTGCCAGCAGTGAAGTCAACAGGGGACCCTATGGCTACACCTTC.

The genes are TRBV2 and TRBJ2-7, with a weak D call TRBD1 (5 bases). The CDR3 spans 16 residues. The V gene lost 7 bases and the J gene lost 6 bases, with 25 bases spanning the gap. Germline lookup yields CDR1 SNHLY and CDR2 FYNNEI. In nucleotides, the CDR3 is TGTGCCAGCACTGGGCATCGGCAGGGATATAGGAGCGAGCAGTACTTC. This sequence encodes CASTGHRQGYRSEQYF.

The V call is TRBV25-1, the J call TRBJ2-2, with D possibly TRBD1 on 6 matching bases. V was cut by 8 bases and J by 4 bases, with 20 bases left in between. The germline gives CDR1 MGHDK, CDR2 SYGVNS. The CDR3 loop spans 16 amino acids. The CDR3 DNA is TGTGCCAGCGGCCGAAGGCAGGGGCGAGGCACCGGGGAGCTGTTTTTT. It specifies CASGRRQGRGTGELFF.

The rearrangement joins TRBV30 to TRBJ2-3; no clear D gene. Between the trimmed V and J ends, which lost 0 bases and 5 bases, there was a span of 3 bases. Germline assignment: CDR1 GTSNPN and CDR2 SVGIG (reference sequence). The CDR3 runs to 11 residues. The DNA for the CDR3 is TGTGCCTGGAGTGTATTAGATACGCAGTATTTT. This translates into CAWSVLDTQYF.

CDR3 loop: CAWSVKGPRYAEAFF. The CDR3 coding sequence is TGTGCCTGGAGTGTAAAGGGGCCCAGATACGCTGAAGCTTTCTTT. The rearrangement links TRBV30 to TRBJ1-1; tentative D call: TRBD1 (5 bases). This CDR3 region has 15 residues. In germline, CDR1 is GTSNPN, CDR2 SVGIG (reference sequence). Between the trimmed V and J ends, which lost 0 bases and 6 bases, there was a span of 17 bases.

This clone was counted between two and nine times. The chain carries TRBV19 and TRBJ2-2; tentative D call: TRBD1 (5 bases). This CDR3 has 15 residues. V lost 5 bases, J lost 2 bases, and 12 bases lay in between. Germline V gene sequence: CDR1 LNHDA, CDR2 SQIVND (reference sequence). The CDR3 DNA follows: TGTGCCAGTAGTGACAGAATTTTTAACACCGGGGAGCTGTTTTTT. Its protein product is CASSDRIFNTGELFF.

This chain connects TRBV4-1 to TRBJ2-7; D unresolved. The V gene lost 5 bases and the J gene lost 1 base, with 12 bases spanning the gap. The CDR3 sequence is 14 residues long. Germline V gene sequence: CDR1 MGHRA, CDR2 YSYEKL. The CDR3 protein is CASSLLPGSYEQYF. The CDR3 DNA sequence: TGCGCCAGCAGCTTATTACCAGGTTCCTACGAGCAGTACTTC.

The chain recombines TRBV29-1 with TRBJ2-3, with D unresolved. Trimming took off 4 bases at V and 6 bases at J, with 11 bases between the two ends. The CDR3 totals 12 residues. Germline CDR1 reads SQVTM; CDR2 reads ANQGSEA. CDR3 region: CSVVRGVDTQYF. Here the CDR3 DNA reads TGCAGCGTTGTTCGTGGCGTGGATACGCAGTATTTT.

This chain joins TRBV5-1 and TRBJ2-6, with 11 bases identical to TRBD1. There are 17 residues in the CDR3. Trimming took 4 bases from V and 2 from J; bases not matched to a gene: 5. The germline V gene encodes CDR1 SGHRS and CDR2 YFSETQ. CDR3 in amino acids: CASSPDRGQAGANVLTF. CDR3 bases: TGCGCCAGCAGCCCGGACAGGGGGCAGGCTGGGGCCAACGTCCTGACTTTC.

This chain joins TRBV5-4 and TRBJ2-7; 10 bases line up with TRBD2. Trimming took 1 base from V and 6 from J; bases not matched to a gene: 10. Germline lookup yields CDR1 SGHNT and CDR2 YYREEE (reference sequence). The length of the CDR3 is 16 residues. CDR3 sequence (DNA): TGTGCCAGCAGCTTGTCGGGACTAGCGAACCTCCGCGAGCAGTACTTC. Translating gives CASSLSGLANLREQYF.

The sample holds a few counts of this clone. This sequence joins TRBV7-8 and TRBJ1-2; 9 nucleotides match TRBD1. Germline CDR1 reads SGHVS; CDR2 reads FQNEAQ. V lost 0 bases, J lost 8 bases, and 13 bases stayed unmatched. The CDR3 extends over 17 amino acids. CDR3: CASSLASWGQGLFGYTF. The CDR3 nucleotides are TGTGCCAGCAGCTTAGCGTCCTGGGGACAGGGTTTGTTCGGCTACACCTTC.